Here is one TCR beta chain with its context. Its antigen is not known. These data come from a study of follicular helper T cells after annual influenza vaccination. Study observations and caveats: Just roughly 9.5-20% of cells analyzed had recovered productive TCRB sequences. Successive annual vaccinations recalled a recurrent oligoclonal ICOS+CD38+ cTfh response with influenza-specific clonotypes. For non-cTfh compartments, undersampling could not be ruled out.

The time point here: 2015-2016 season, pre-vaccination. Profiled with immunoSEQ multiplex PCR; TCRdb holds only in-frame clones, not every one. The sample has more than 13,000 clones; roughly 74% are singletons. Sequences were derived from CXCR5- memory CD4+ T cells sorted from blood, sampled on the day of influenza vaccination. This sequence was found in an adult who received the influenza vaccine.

As DNA, the CDR3 is TGTGCCAGCACCTCGGGGTATGAGCAGTTCTTC. Amino acids: CASTSGYEQFF. V and J are TRBV9 and TRBJ2-1; a possible D gene is TRBD2 (5 bases). The CDR3 sequence is 11 residues long. Trimming cost V 6 bases and J 8 bases, with 9 bases left between them. CDR1 SGDLS and CDR2 YYNGEE come from the germline V gene.